One sample yielded the 26 T cell receptor beta chains listed below, sequenced in a study of T cells in Graves' hyperthyroidism and ophthalmopathy. RNA transcripts served as the template for amplifying TCR beta CDR3 regions. Carried out on the TCR CDR3, a first-round RT-PCR used the HTBI primer set. TCRdb itself ran the multiplex PCR reads through MiXCR, one entry per CDR3 protein. Of some 550,000 distinct CDR3 sequences in the sample, around 20% were seen once. The source material was blood. These TCRs come from a man aged 18 to 30 with Graves' hyperthyroidism.

This chain joins TRBV5-1 and TRBJ2-4, with 10 bases identical to TRBD2. From germline, CDR1 is SGHRS and CDR2 YFSETQ. This CDR3 contains 15 residues. V shed 4 bases and J 4 bases; nucleotides not matched to a gene: 5. The CDR3 protein is CASSRGTSEKNIQYF. CDR3 in DNA: TGCGCCAGCAGCAGAGGGACTAGCGAGAAAAACATTCAGTACTTC.

This clonotype was picked up many times. The rearrangement links TRBV15 to TRBJ2-7; the D gene is possibly TRBD1 (6 bases). This CDR3 has 14 amino acids. V gave up 4 bases and J gave up 3 bases, with 13 bases separating them. Germline V gives CDR1 LNHNV, CDR2 YYDKDF (reference sequence). The chain's CDR3 is CATSKGTMDYEQYF. The CDR3 region has the DNA TGTGCCACCAGCAAAGGGACAATGGACTACGAGCAGTACTTC.

This clonotype was picked up many times. The J gene is TRBJ1-1, the V gene TRBV27, with D tentatively TRBD1 (5 bases). This CDR3 is 12 amino acids long. Germline CDR1 and CDR2: MNHEY and SMNVEV (reference sequence). The V end was cut by 8 bases, the J end by 8 bases, with 15 bases between. CDR3 sequence (DNA): TGTGCCAGCGGGACCGCGCCCCCCGAAGCTTTCTTT. Encoded protein: CASGTAPPEAFF.

The CDR3 sequence is CASSDHGRDYEQYF. The CDR3 nucleotides read TGTGCCAGCAGTGACCACGGACGCGACTACGAGCAGTACTTC. The chain combines TRBV6-2 or TRBV6-3 with TRBJ2-7; D unresolved. The CDR3 loop spans 14 amino acids. V was trimmed by 5 bases and J by 3 bases, leaving 14 bases between them. Germline V gene data show CDR1 as MNHEY and CDR2 as SVGEGT.

The rearrangement uses TRBV20-1 and TRBJ1-2, with D possibly being TRBD1 (5 bases). V lost 6 bases and J 4 bases, leaving 15 bases between the germline ends. CDR1 is DFQATT, CDR2 SNEGSKA, per germline (reference sequence). CDR3 length: 13 amino acids. The CDR3 spells CSASRGGSYGYTF. In DNA, the CDR3 is TGCAGTGCCTCTCGGGGGGGGAGCTATGGCTACACCTTC.

V usage is TRBV6-1 and J usage is TRBJ1-5; 9 bases match TRBD1. V was clipped by 6 bases and J by 4 bases; unmatched bases: 7. Germline V CDR1 and CDR2: MNHNS, SASEGT. The CDR3 extends over 15 amino acids. CDR3 nucleotides: TGTGCCAGCAGAGCCGGGACAGGGATAAATCAGCCCCAGCATTTT. Translating it yields CASRAGTGINQPQHF.

This clonotype was seen a handful of times. V gene TRBV2 combines with J gene TRBJ1-1; 7 bases map to TRBD1. This CDR3 has 15 amino acids. V gave up 6 bases and J gave up 4 bases; unmatched junction bases: 11. Germline CDR1 SNHLY, CDR2 FYNNEI. The CDR3 spells CASRDTGARGTEAFF. CDR3 in DNA: TGTGCCAGCAGGGATACAGGGGCGAGGGGCACTGAAGCTTTCTTT. Combining the CDR3 with reference TRBV2 and TRBJ1-1 gives the whole variable domain EPEVTQTPSHQVTQMGQEVILRCVPISNHLYFYWYRQILGQKVEFLVSFYNNEISEKSEIFDDQFSVERPDGSNFTLKIRSTKLEDSAMYFCASRDTGARGTEAFFGQGTRLTVV.

This clonotype was detected only a few times. The chain carries TRBV10-2 and TRBJ2-5; the D gene could be TRBD1 or TRBD2 (5 bases each). This CDR3 is 15 amino acids long. With 4 bases removed from V and 1 base from J, the gap between germline ends came to 13 bases. The germline CDR1 and CDR2 sequences are WSHSY and SAAADI. The CDR3 loop reads CASSGYGTPQETQYF. The CDR3 bases are TGCGCCAGCAGTGGGTACGGGACCCCCCAAGAGACCCAGTACTTC.

There are a few counts of this clonotype. The genes are TRBV18 and TRBJ1-1; TRBD1 aligns across 7 bases. Germline V gene lookup returns CDR1 KGHSH and CDR2 LQKENI. V shed 4 bases, J shed 3 bases, and the junction held 5 bases outside the gene matches. The CDR3 runs to 14 residues. CDR3 loop: CASSLKQGDTEAFF. CDR3 coding DNA: TGTGCCAGCTCACTAAAGCAGGGGGACACTGAAGCTTTCTTT.

In its sample, this clonotype was seen many times. V and J are TRBV19 and TRBJ1-5; the D is unclear. Per germline, CDR1 LNHDA and CDR2 SQIVND (reference sequence). The CDR3 has 15 residues. V was cut by 4 bases and J by 3 bases, with 13 bases left in between. In DNA form, the CDR3 reads TGTGCCAGTAGTACCCGGGTGGCGAACAATCAGCCCCAGCATTTT. This gives the protein CASSTRVANNQPQHF.

The table lists this clonotype with many counts. The rearrangement uses TRBV30 and TRBJ1-1, with D perhaps matching TRBD1 (5 bases). CDR3 size: 13 residues. Germline CDR1 GTSNPN, CDR2 SVGIG (reference sequence). CDR3 nucleotide sequence: TGTGTTTTGGGGGGAACCACTCTTCCTGCCGCTTTCTTT. It is translated as CVLGGTTLPAAFF.

The chain couples TRBV6-1 to TRBJ2-5; D gene ambiguous. CDR3 length: 15 residues. Germline V gene lookup returns CDR1 MNHNS and CDR2 SASEGT. Trimming took 1 base from V and 1 from J, leaving 10 bases between them. CDR3 coding DNA: TGTGCCAGCAGTGAAGATTGGGCAGCCCAAGAGACCCAGTACTTC. It codes for CASSEDWAAQETQYF.

The sample holds many counts of this clonotype. The chain carries TRBV12-3 or TRBV12-4 and TRBJ1-2; 10 bases align to TRBD1. This CDR3 is 15 amino acids long. Trimming cost V 3 bases and J 6 bases; bases outside gene matches: 7. CDR3 nucleotides: TGTGCCAGCAGTTTCGCCGACAGGGGGCTGGATGGCTACACCTTC. This encodes CASSFADRGLDGYTF.

This clonotype was counted only a few times. This rearrangement joins TRBV12-3 or TRBV12-4 to TRBJ2-2, with D perhaps TRBD2 (5 bases). CDR3 size: 15 residues. Trimming shortened V by 7 bases and J by 5 bases, and 17 bases separated the two germline ends. CDR3 protein: CASTPGGERTGELFF. DNA of the CDR3: TGTGCCAGCACCCCGGGTGGGGAGAGAACCGGGGAGCTGTTTTTT.

DNA for the CDR3: TGCAGCTCCAAAAAGGGACTAGCGGGGGTGAAGACCCAGTACTTC. It yields the protein CSSKKGLAGVKTQYF. The chain combines TRBV29-1 with TRBJ2-5; 14 bases are a match to TRBD2. This CDR3 region has 15 residues. The germline V gene has CDR1 SQVTM and CDR2 ANQGSEA. The trim removed 8 bases at V and 6 bases at J, leaving 11 bases unmatched.

The genes are TRBV2 and TRBJ2-1, with 12 positions matching TRBD2. V dropped 4 bases and J dropped 8; count of bases not matched to a gene: 9. CDR1 is SNHLY and CDR2 is FYNNEI in the germline V gene. This CDR3 has 16 amino acids. CDR3 region: CASSGLAGGWLDEQFF. The CDR3 DNA reads as TGTGCCAGCAGTGGGCTAGCGGGGGGGTGGCTTGATGAGCAGTTCTTC.

Many counts were recorded for this clonotype. V and J are TRBV20-1 and TRBJ1-2; the D gene is possibly TRBD1 (6 bases). Germline V gene lookup returns CDR1 DFQATT and CDR2 SNEGSKA (reference sequence). This CDR3 has 13 residues. Trimming stripped 7 bases from V and 2 bases from J, with 14 bases between. In DNA, the CDR3 is TGCAGTGTTCGACAGGAGACAAACTATGGCTACACCTTC. Translating it yields CSVRQETNYGYTF.

The genes are TRBV28 and TRBJ2-2; D ambiguous. This CDR3 is 12 amino acids long. V was clipped by 6 bases and J by 8 bases, with 10 bases between them. From germline, CDR1 is MDHEN and CDR2 SYDVKM. CDR3 coding DNA: TGTGCCAGCAGGGACCCCGGAGGGGAGCTGTTTTTT. The encoded protein is CASRDPGGELFF.

This clonotype was picked up many times. J is TRBJ2-5 and V is TRBV2, with TRBD1 as a possible D gene (6 bases). CDR1 and CDR2 from the germline V gene are SNHLY and FYNNEI. Trimming pared 1 base from V and 4 bases from J, leaving 13 bases between. CDR3 size: 15 residues. CDR3 in amino acids: CASSEGGGGGETQYF. The CDR3 bases are TGTGCCAGCAGTGAAGGCGGTGGGGGCGGAGAGACCCAGTACTTC.

This clonotype was seen more than once but under ten times. J is TRBJ2-3 and V is TRBV28; 7 bases are shared with TRBD1. Germline V lookup: CDR1 MDHEN, CDR2 SYDVKM. This CDR3 has 12 residues. With V trimmed by 5 bases and J by 6 bases, 2 bases remained unmatched. The CDR3 DNA sequence: TGTGCCAGCAGTAACAGGGGTGATACGCAGTATTTT. Translating it yields CASSNRGDTQYF.

The rearrangement joins TRBV7-2 to TRBJ1-1; 7 positions agree with TRBD1. CDR1 SGHTA and CDR2 FQGNSA come from the germline V gene. The trim removed 0 bases at V and 6 bases at J, leaving 7 bases unmatched. CDR3 size: 15 residues. Written as DNA, the CDR3 is TGTGCCAGCAGCTTAGCTCTCCAGGGGGGCTCTGAAGCTTTCTTT. Translated, it gives CASSLALQGGSEAFF.

Many counts were recorded for this clonotype. The chain links TRBV6-1 to TRBJ1-2, with D possibly TRBD1 on 5 matching bases. Germline values: CDR1 MNHNS, CDR2 SASEGT. The germline V and J ends were trimmed by 7 bases and 4 bases, with 13 bases remaining between them. This CDR3 is built from 13 residues. The CDR3 coding sequence is TGTGCCAGCATTGTACCGGGACTCTATGGCTACACCTTC. Translation: CASIVPGLYGYTF.

This clonotype was seen repeatedly, ten times or more. The chain links TRBV6-1 to TRBJ2-7; a possible D gene is TRBD2 (6 bases). This CDR3 contains 13 residues. CDR1 and CDR2 from the germline V gene are MNHNS and SASEGT. Trimming shortened V by 2 bases and J by 6 bases, and 11 bases separated the two germline ends. The CDR3 reads CASSEFAGTEQYF. CDR3 nucleotide sequence: TGTGCCAGCAGTGAATTCGCGGGAACCGAGCAGTACTTC.

The sample holds many counts of this clonotype. The chain carries TRBV10-3 and TRBJ2-4; D may be TRBD1 or TRBD2 (5 bases each). The germline V gene has CDR1 ENHRY and CDR2 SYGVKD. The V gene lost 10 bases and the J gene lost 0 bases, with 25 bases spanning the gap. The CDR3 is 18 amino acids. The DNA for the CDR3 is TGTGCCACAGTAGGAACCGGGACGACCTTTCTAGCCAAAAACATTCAGTACTTC. This encodes CATVGTGTTFLAKNIQYF.

The rearrangement joins TRBV12-3 or TRBV12-4 to TRBJ2-7, with 10 bases matching TRBD1. The CDR3 is 16 amino acids. Trimming took 6 bases from V and 7 from J; bases not matched to a gene: 15. In nucleotides, the CDR3 is TGTGCCAGCAGCCAAACTCGGACAGGGGGAGGGGAGGAGCAGTACTTC. Translating gives CASSQTRTGGGEEQYF.

This clonotype showed up many times. The rearrangement joins TRBV12-3 or TRBV12-4 to TRBJ1-5; perhaps TRBD1 as D (5 bases). CDR3 length equals 16 residues. V dropped 5 bases and J dropped 2 bases, with 16 bases sitting between them. The CDR3 DNA reads as TGTGCCAGCAGTCCGGGGACGGGGGTAGGCAATCAGCCCCAGCATTTT. Translating it yields CASSPGTGVGNQPQHF.